What follows are 7 T cell receptor beta chains derived from one specimen sequenced in a study of blood T cells in healthy people across ages. A J-beta primer mix and a sample-barcoded 5' primer were used in a second PCR of about 7 to 12 cycles. One entry per CDR3 protein, called by TCRdb with MiXCR from the 5' RACE reads. The table has 1.5 million to 2 million distinct CDR3 sequences, 49% seen once. Material for sequencing was blood. These receptors were collected from a woman in her forties in good health.

The V and J genes are TRBV14 and TRBJ2-7; 8 nucleotides align to TRBD1. The junction had 6 bases not matched to a gene; V was cut back by 3 bases and J by 5 bases. The germline CDR1 and CDR2 sequences are SGHDN and FVKESK. The CDR3 consists of 14 residues. CDR3 sequence reads: CASSQPMTGDEQYF. DNA of the CDR3: TGTGCCAGCAGCCAGCCAATGACAGGGGACGAGCAGTACTTC.

The chain has TRBV5-1 and TRBJ2-1; D perhaps matches TRBD2 (5 bases). The V and J ends lost 2 bases and 5 bases respectively, with 20 bases between them. This CDR3 region has 17 residues. Germline assignment: CDR1 SGHRS and CDR2 YFSETQ. The CDR3 DNA follows: TGCGCCAGCAGCTTTCGCCTTTCGGGGTTCGGGGACAATGAGCAGTTCTTC. Translation gives CASSFRLSGFGDNEQFF. The whole variable domain, filled in from reference TRBV5-1 and TRBJ2-1, reads KAGVTQTPRYLIKTRGQQVTLSCSPISGHRSVSWYQQTPGQGLQFLFEYFSETQRNKGNFPGRFSGRQFSNSRSEMNVSTLELGDSALYLCASSFRLSGFGDNEQFFGPGTRLTVL.

This clonotype showed up just a few times. This rearrangement joins TRBV7-9 to TRBJ2-3; D gene uncertain. V was trimmed by 6 bases and J by 6 bases, leaving 13 bases between them. The CDR3 consists of 13 residues. Per germline, CDR1 SEHNR and CDR2 FQNEAQ (reference sequence). CDR3 DNA sequence: TGTGCCAGCAGTCCTACGACCGGGGATACGCAGTATTTT. It translates to CASSPTTGDTQYF. Variable domain in full (rest from reference TRBV7-9 and TRBJ2-3): DTGVSQNPRHKITKRGQNVTFRCDPISEHNRLYWYRQTLGQGPEFLTYFQNEAQLEKSRLLSDRFSAERPKGSFSTLEIQRTEQGDSAMYLCASSPTTGDTQYFGPGTRLTVL.

This clonotype was counted only a few times. J is TRBJ2-7 and V is TRBV20-1; 9 bases map to TRBD2. The ends lost 3 bases at V and 3 bases at J; junction bases unmatched: 6. Germline assignment: CDR1 DFQATT and CDR2 SNEGSKA (reference sequence). The CDR3 is 14 amino acids. CDR3 protein: CSARVLAGNYEQYF. CDR3 sequence (DNA): TGCAGTGCTAGGGTGCTAGCGGGGAACTACGAGCAGTACTTC.

V usage is TRBV11-2 and J usage is TRBJ2-3, with 13 bases aligning to TRBD2. There are 16 residues in the CDR3. The J segment lost 6 bases and the V segment lost 5 bases, leaving 8 bases of the junction unmatched. Per the germline V gene, CDR1 is SGHAT and CDR2 is FQNNGV. The DNA of the CDR3 is TGTGCCAGCAGCCCCACTAGCGGGGGGGATCGGGATACGCAGTATTTT. Its protein is CASSPTSGGDRDTQYF.

The V call is TRBV7-2, the J call TRBJ2-5; D gene ambiguous. The germline gives CDR1 SGHTA, CDR2 FQGNSA. The CDR3 covers 14 residues. Trimming stripped 1 base from V and 2 bases from J, with 8 bases between. The CDR3 DNA follows: TGTGCCAGCAGCTTAGATTTTGCACAAGAGACCCAGTACTTC. Its protein is CASSLDFAQETQYF.

The genes are TRBV20-1 and TRBJ1-2, with a possible D match to TRBD1 (6 bases). Trimming pared 5 bases from V and 4 bases from J, leaving 11 bases between. The CDR3 sequence is 12 residues long. The V gene's germline CDR1 is DFQATT and CDR2 SNEGSKA (reference sequence). CDR3: CSASMDSYGYTF. The CDR3 DNA reads TGCAGTGCTTCCATGGACAGCTATGGCTACACCTTC.